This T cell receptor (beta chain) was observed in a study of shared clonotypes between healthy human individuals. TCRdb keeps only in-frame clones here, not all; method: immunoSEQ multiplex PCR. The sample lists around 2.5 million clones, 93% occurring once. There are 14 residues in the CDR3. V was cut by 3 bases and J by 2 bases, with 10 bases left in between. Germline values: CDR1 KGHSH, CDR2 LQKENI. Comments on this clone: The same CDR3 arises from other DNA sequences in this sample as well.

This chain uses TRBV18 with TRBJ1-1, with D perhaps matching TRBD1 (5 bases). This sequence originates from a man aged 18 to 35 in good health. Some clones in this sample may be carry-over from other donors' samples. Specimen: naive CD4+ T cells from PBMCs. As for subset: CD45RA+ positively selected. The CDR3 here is CASSPGLGNTEAFF. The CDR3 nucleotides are TGTGCCAGCTCACCGGGACTGGGAAACACTGAAGCTTTCTTT.